Shown below are 30 T cell receptor beta chains from a single sample sequenced in a study of cytomegalovirus exposure and HLA in healthy donors listed by TCRdb under 2017. The library relied on the immunoSEQ multiplex PCR assay. A mixture of 60 forward primers for TCR Vbeta segments and 13 reverse primers for TCR Jbeta segments was used in the multiplex PCR. Not all clones reach the TCRdb copy of this immuneACCESS table, which keeps in-frame sequences only. Checked studies attribute under half of the gap to unresolved V genes and leave the rest unexplained. This sample comprises around 160,000 clones, 68% of them detected only once. The top ten clonotypes cover 1.1% to 1.5% of the sample. The specimen was PBMCs. These receptors came from a man aged 45 to 65 in good health and CMV-seronegative.

The chain is built from TRBV7-9 and TRBJ1-5, with 7 bases matching TRBD1. CDR1 SEHNR and CDR2 FQNEAQ come from the germline V gene (reference sequence). The CDR3 sequence is 16 residues long. Germline trimming cut 3 bases from V and 4 bases from J; bases unmatched to any gene: 9. The DNA for the CDR3 is TGTGCCAGCAGCTTGGGTGTCGGACAGGAAAATCAGCCCCAGCATTTT. Its protein is CASSLGVGQENQPQHF.

A remark on this clone: Mismatch with germline at one junction end may stem from a read error. V gene TRBV7-7 combines with J gene TRBJ2-7, with D possibly matching TRBD2 (6 bases). CDR1 SSHAT and CDR2 FNYEAQ come from the germline V gene (reference sequence). The CDR3 totals 13 residues. CDR3 nucleotides: TGTGCTAGCAGTTTGGGCGGGACCTACGAGCAGTACTTC. The encoded protein is CASSLGGTYEQYF.

This sequence joins TRBV5-1 and TRBJ2-3; D gene uncertain. The CDR3 loop spans 12 amino acids. V was trimmed by 4 bases and J by 0 bases, leaving 3 bases between them. Germline CDR1 reads SGHRS; CDR2 reads YFSETQ. CDR3 nucleotides: TGCGCCAGCAGCCCAAGCACAGATACGCAGTATTTT. The encoded protein is CASSPSTDTQYF.

The chain uses TRBV5-4 and TRBJ1-3; 7 bases fit TRBD1. With 4 bases clipped from V and 0 bases from J, the junction kept 10 bases outside the gene matches. Germline lookup yields CDR1 SGHNT and CDR2 YYREEE (reference sequence). This CDR3 comprises 17 residues. In DNA form, the CDR3 reads TGTGCCAGCAGCAAATCCGGGACAGCCAGCTCTGGAAACACCATATATTTT. Translating gives CASSKSGTASSGNTIYF.

This chain joins TRBV18 and TRBJ2-7; TRBD2 is a possible D gene (5 bases). The CDR3 loop spans 16 amino acids. Germline CDR1 reads KGHSH; CDR2 reads LQKENI. The germline V and J ends were trimmed by 10 bases and 6 bases, with 28 bases remaining between them. CDR3 amino acids: CATQLIEEAIPGEQYF. The CDR3 DNA sequence: TGTGCCACCCAGCTCATTGAGGAGGCCATCCCAGGCGAGCAGTACTTC.

The chain employs TRBV5-5 and TRBJ2-5; 11 bases line up with TRBD2. CDR3 length equals 16 residues. With 6 bases clipped from V and 0 bases from J, the junction kept 7 bases outside the gene matches. Germline CDR1 and CDR2: SGHKS and YYEKEE (reference sequence). CDR3 residues: CASIIPSGGYQETQYF. The CDR3 nucleotides are TGTGCCAGCATTATTCCTAGCGGGGGGTACCAAGAGACCCAGTACTTC.

The chain employs TRBV29-1 and TRBJ1-1; D call uncertain. Trimming removed 0 bases at V and 3 bases at J, with 8 bases between. Germline CDR1 is SQVTM and CDR2 is ANQGSEA. The CDR3 covers 13 residues. CDR3 sequence (DNA): TGCAGCGTTGAAGATCTTCGGGACACTGAAGCTTTCTTT. It yields the protein CSVEDLRDTEAFF.

V usage is TRBV28 and J usage is TRBJ1-5, with 11 bases fitting TRBD1. Germline assignment: CDR1 MDHEN and CDR2 SYDVKM. This CDR3 has 14 amino acids. V dropped 6 bases and J dropped 4; count of bases not matched to a gene: 2. The CDR3 spells CASRRDRGNQPQHF. CDR3 nucleotides: TGTGCCAGCAGGCGGGACAGGGGGAATCAGCCCCAGCATTTT.

The CDR3, as DNA: TGTGCCATCAGTGAGTCAGGCCCGAGGGATGAGCAGTTCTTC. It is translated as CAISESGPRDEQFF. The chain joins TRBV10-3 to TRBJ2-1; D possibly corresponds to TRBD2 (5 bases). Trimming shortened V by 0 bases and J by 8 bases, and 11 bases separated the two germline ends. The CDR3 runs to 14 residues. Germline V gives CDR1 ENHRY, CDR2 SYGVKD.

CDR3 loop: CASNTGETRDYGYTF. CDR3 in DNA: TGTGCCAGTAATACGGGAGAGACTCGGGACTATGGCTACACCTTC. J is TRBJ1-2 and V is TRBV19, with D unclear. CDR3 length: 15 amino acids. Per germline, CDR1 LNHDA and CDR2 SQIVND (reference sequence). The V gene lost 7 bases and the J gene lost 3 bases, with 18 bases spanning the gap.

The chain combines TRBV12-5 with TRBJ1-2; 10 bases map to TRBD1. The germline gives CDR1 LGHNT, CDR2 FRNRAP. V dropped 2 bases and J dropped 7; count of bases not matched to a gene: 4. The length of the CDR3 is 14 residues. The CDR3 sequence is CASGLPDRGFGYTF. In DNA form, the CDR3 reads TGTGCTAGTGGTTTGCCGGACAGGGGGTTTGGCTACACCTTC.

The rearrangement joins TRBV7-2 to TRBJ1-5; 9 nucleotides line up with TRBD1. Germline V gives CDR1 SGHTA, CDR2 FQGNSA. The CDR3 has 15 amino acids. The V and J ends lost 1 base and 7 bases, in that order; junction bases with no gene match: 5. Here the CDR3 reads CASSLGGQGGQPQHF. CDR3 in DNA: TGTGCCAGCAGCTTAGGGGGACAGGGAGGCCAGCCCCAGCATTTT.

This rearrangement joins TRBV6-5 to TRBJ1-1; 9 bases align to TRBD1. V shed 6 bases and J 5 bases; nucleotides not matched to a gene: 4. This CDR3 region has 13 residues. In germline, CDR1 is MNHEY, CDR2 SVGAGI. The CDR3 loop is CASSVDRGTEAFF. As DNA, the CDR3 is TGTGCCAGCAGCGTGGACAGGGGTACTGAAGCTTTCTTT.

V and J are TRBV6-5 and TRBJ2-1, with 12 bases lining up with TRBD1. J was trimmed by 12 bases and V by 3 bases; bases with no gene match: 9. Germline CDR1 MNHEY, CDR2 SVGAGI. CDR3 length equals 15 residues. The CDR3 DNA reads as TGTGCCAGCAGTTATTCGGGACAGGGGGCAGGTGGGCAGTTCTTC. As protein: CASSYSGQGAGGQFF.

V and J are TRBV2 and TRBJ1-2; D is uncertain. Germline assignment: CDR1 SNHLY and CDR2 FYNNEI. The CDR3 runs 13 residues. The germline V and J ends were trimmed by 1 base and 4 bases, with 7 bases remaining between them. The CDR3 nucleotides read TGTGCCAGCAGTGAAGGGCAGATCTATGGCTACACCTTC. Protein product: CASSEGQIYGYTF.

This rearrangement joins TRBV6-5 to TRBJ1-5; D is uncertain. V was trimmed by 5 bases and J by 1 base, leaving 9 bases between them. Germline lookup yields CDR1 MNHEY and CDR2 SVGAGI. This CDR3 is built from 14 residues. The CDR3, as DNA: TGTGCCAGCAGTCTTTACGAGAGCAATCAGCCCCAGCATTTT. Translation gives CASSLYESNQPQHF.

Regarding this clone: The junction departs from the called germline gene at one end, perhaps through a read error. The genes are TRBV2 and TRBJ2-2; 7 positions agree with TRBD1. The CDR3 has 15 residues. CDR1 SNHLY and CDR2 FYNNEI come from the germline V gene. This CDR3 is CASREGTANTGELFF. CDR3 nucleotides: TGTGCCAGCAGGGAAGGGACAGCCAACACCGGGGAGCTGTTTTTT.

This clone showed up just a few times. This sequence joins TRBV5-1 and TRBJ1-1; D not certain. V shed 0 bases and J shed 5 bases, with 17 bases lying between them. CDR1 SGHRS and CDR2 YFSETQ come from the germline V gene. The CDR3 sequence is 16 residues long. The CDR3 reads CASSLDGQTPLTEAFF. CDR3 nucleotide sequence: TGCGCCAGCAGCTTGGATGGCCAGACACCGTTGACTGAAGCTTTCTTT.

The rearrangement uses TRBV19 and TRBJ1-2; D is perhaps TRBD1 (5 bases). The CDR3 covers 15 residues. The ends were cut back, 7 bases at V and 2 bases at J, with 17 bases in the middle. CDR1 is LNHDA and CDR2 is SQIVND in the germline V gene (reference sequence). CDR3 in amino acids: CASIHSGRQNYGYTF. The CDR3 nucleotides are TGTGCCAGTATTCATTCCGGGAGACAGAACTATGGCTACACCTTC.

The J gene is TRBJ2-5, the V gene TRBV10-3; tentatively, D is TRBD2 (5 bases). Germline V gene data show CDR1 as ENHRY and CDR2 as SYGVKD. The CDR3 runs 15 residues. Trimming cost V 0 bases and J 2 bases, with 10 bases left between them. CDR3 nucleotides: TGTGCCATCAGTGAGTCGGGGAGAGGTCAAGAGACCCAGTACTTC. Protein product: CAISESGRGQETQYF.

In its sample, this clone was seen a few times. The J gene is TRBJ2-2, the V gene TRBV6-5; 8 bases align to TRBD2. V trimming: 4 bases; J trimming: 5 bases; junction bases outside the gene matches: 9. Germline CDR1 is MNHEY and CDR2 is SVGAGI. The CDR3 totals 16 residues. This CDR3 is CASSSFSGAGTGELFF. The CDR3 DNA sequence: TGTGCCAGCAGTTCCTTTAGCGGGGCGGGGACCGGGGAGCTGTTTTTT.

V is TRBV10-3 and J is TRBJ1-6; maybe TRBD1 (5 bases). The CDR3 sequence is 13 residues long. Trimming stripped 3 bases from V and 10 bases from J, with 10 bases between. The germline V gene encodes CDR1 ENHRY and CDR2 SYGVKD. CDR3 bases: TGTGCCATCAGTGACAGGGAGGAGTCACCCCTCCACTTT. It specifies CAISDREESPLHF.

The chain uses TRBV6-6 and TRBJ1-5; D perhaps matches TRBD1 (5 bases). V shed 6 bases and J shed 7 bases, with 10 bases lying between them. This CDR3 comprises 12 residues. Germline CDR1 is MNHNY and CDR2 is SVGAGI (reference sequence). As DNA, the CDR3 is TGTGCCAGCAGCGGGGGAAGGCAGCCCCAGCATTTT. Translated: CASSGGRQPQHF.

The rearrangement links TRBV14 to TRBJ2-5; 10 bases are shared with TRBD2. Unmatched junction bases numbered 8, after V lost 4 bases and J lost 3 bases. Germline assignment: CDR1 SGHDN and CDR2 FVKESK. The CDR3 extends over 16 amino acids. This chain's CDR3 is CASSRTSGRWEETQYF. CDR3 nucleotide sequence: TGTGCCAGCAGCCGGACTAGCGGCCGATGGGAAGAGACCCAGTACTTC.

The gene calls are TRBV19 and TRBJ2-7, with D perhaps matching TRBD1 (6 bases). The CDR3 consists of 13 residues. Germline assignment: CDR1 LNHDA and CDR2 SQIVND (reference sequence). V lost 7 bases to trimming and J lost 2 bases, with 12 bases between them. Written as DNA, the CDR3 is TGTGCCAGTAAGGGGGACGGAACCTACGAGCAGTACTTC. Translated, it gives CASKGDGTYEQYF.

This clone has a single count. The genes are TRBV7-2 and TRBJ1-1, with 7 bases matching TRBD1. V lost 5 bases and J lost 3; bases outside the gene matches: 3. Per the germline V gene, CDR1 is SGHTA and CDR2 is FQGNSA. The CDR3 totals 13 residues. CDR3 region: CASSQQGHTEAFF. In DNA form, the CDR3 reads TGTGCCAGCAGCCAACAGGGGCACACTGAAGCTTTCTTT.

This clone showed up just a few times. The CDR3 spells CASRPGQGIVRTQYF. CDR3 bases: TGTGCCAGCAGACCTGGACAGGGTATCGTCCGGACCCAGTACTTC. The chain combines TRBV6-1 with TRBJ2-5; 8 positions agree with TRBD1. The CDR3 contains 15 residues. CDR1 MNHNS and CDR2 SASEGT come from the germline V gene. Trimming cost V 6 bases and J 7 bases; bases outside gene matches: 13.

In DNA form, the CDR3 reads TGCGCCAGCAGCTTTGGGCCAGGGGGCAATGAGCAGTACTTC. Translation gives CASSFGPGGNEQYF. The chain joins TRBV5-1 to TRBJ2-7, with 8 bases aligning to TRBD1. The CDR3 spans 14 residues. Germline V gene lookup returns CDR1 SGHRS and CDR2 YFSETQ. V was pared by 2 bases and J by 7 bases, with 8 bases of the junction left unmatched.

This clone was observed a handful of times. The chain is built from TRBV2 and TRBJ1-6; D is possibly TRBD1 (5 bases). V lost 9 bases, J lost 7 bases, and 19 bases lay in between. Per germline, CDR1 SNHLY and CDR2 FYNNEI. The CDR3 is 15 residues long. In DNA form, the CDR3 reads TGTGCCAGTAGGAGGGGTTGGGGTGACAATTCACCCCTCCACTTT. Translated: CASRRGWGDNSPLHF.

CDR3 sequence: CASSDYQSLGTEAFF. CDR3 nucleotide sequence: TGTGCCAGCAGCGACTATCAGAGTTTGGGGACTGAAGCTTTCTTT. The genes are TRBV7-2 and TRBJ1-1; no clear D gene. Germline V gene lookup returns CDR1 SGHTA and CDR2 FQGNSA. The CDR3 runs 15 residues. V was pared by 5 bases and J by 5 bases, with 18 bases between. Supplemented by reference TRBV7-2 and TRBJ1-1, the full variable domain reads GAGVSQSPSNKVTEKGKDVELRCDPISGHTALYWYRQSLGQGLEFLIYFQGNSAPDKSGLPSDRFSAERTGGSVSTLTIQRTQQEDSAVYLCASSDYQSLGTEAFFGQGTRLTVV.